The rows below give T cell receptor beta chains drawn from one sample of a study of post-analysis software for immune sequencing data. TCRdb independently ran MiXCR on the PCR reads; one entry per CDR3 protein. The repertoire includes about 400,000 distinct CDR3 sequences, 30% to 45% of them detected once, and 13% sits in the top ten. Input material: blood. The receptors stem from a girl under 18 with multiple sclerosis. CDR3s include the opening cysteine and the closing phenylalanine or tryptophan. The D gene is left open where the match is weak. Only some rows state a clone size, as once, few, many or a class for expanded clones.

V gene: TRBV18
J gene: TRBJ2-5
D gene: NA
clone size: NA
CDR3 DNA: TGTGCCAGCTCACCTCAGCGCGATGACACACGGGAAGAGCAGTACTTC
CDR3 protein: CASSPQRDDTREEQYF

V gene: TRBV7-3
J gene: TRBJ2-2
D gene: NA
clone size: NA
CDR3 DNA: TGTGCCAGCAGCTTAATAGGGTCCGGGGAGCTGTTTTTT
CDR3 protein: CASSLIGSGELFF

V gene: TRBV12-3/TRBV12-4
J gene: TRBJ2-1
D gene: NA
clone size: few
CDR3 DNA: TGTGCCAGCAGCTCCCTGGGGTGGGTCAATGAGCAGTTCTTC
CDR3 protein: CASSSLGWVNEQFF

V gene: TRBV28
J gene: TRBJ1-1
D gene: NA
clone size: few
CDR3 DNA: TGTGCCAGCAGTTTATATTTTGGTGGGGTTGGGAACACTGAAGCTTTCTTT
CDR3 protein: CASSLYFGGVGNTEAFF

V gene: TRBV3-1
J gene: TRBJ2-6
D gene: TRBD2
clone size: few
CDR3 DNA: TGTGCCAGCAGCCCCTGGCCCCCCGCTAGCGGGGGGGCTGGGGCCAACGTCCTGACTTTC
CDR3 protein: CASSPWPPASGGAGANVLTF

V gene: TRBV12-3/TRBV12-4
J gene: TRBJ1-5
D gene: NA
clone size: once
CDR3 DNA: TGTGCCAGCAGTTTAGAGGTGGGCATCGGGCAGCCCCAGCATTTT
CDR3 protein: CASSLEVGIGQPQHF

V gene: TRBV20-1
J gene: TRBJ2-5
D gene: NA
clone size: NA
CDR3 DNA: TGCAGTGCTAGAGACCTAAGCGGACAAGAGACCCAGTACTTC
CDR3 protein: CSARDLSGQETQYF

V gene: TRBV20-1
J gene: TRBJ1-2
D gene: NA
clone size: few
CDR3 DNA: TGCAGTGCTTCCGGACGGTATGGCTACACCTTC
CDR3 protein: CSASGRYGYTF

V gene: TRBV2
J gene: TRBJ2-1
D gene: NA
clone size: NA
CDR3 DNA: TGTGCCAGCAGTGCAGTGGAGCAGTTCTTC
CDR3 protein: CASSAVEQFF

V gene: TRBV4-1
J gene: TRBJ2-2
D gene: NA
clone size: once
CDR3 DNA: TGCGCCAGCAGCCAAATCGACCCGTTGCCCGGGGAGCTGTTTTTT
CDR3 protein: CASSQIDPLPGELFF

V gene: TRBV6-2/TRBV6-3
J gene: TRBJ2-4
D gene: TRBD2
clone size: NA
CDR3 DNA: TGTGCCAGCAGTTACTCGACTAGCGGGAGTATCTTTCAGTACTTC
CDR3 protein: CASSYSTSGSIFQYF

V gene: TRBV20-1
J gene: TRBJ2-1
D gene: TRBD2
clone size: NA
CDR3 DNA: TGCAGTGCTAGAAACGCTGGGGGGGGGAATGAGCAGTTCTTC
CDR3 protein: CSARNAGGGNEQFF

V gene: TRBV4-3
J gene: TRBJ2-2
D gene: TRBD2
clone size: few
CDR3 DNA: TGCGCCAGCAGCCAAGAAGGTTGGCGGGGGGGCGCGAACACCGGGGAGCTGTTTTTT
CDR3 protein: CASSQEGWRGGANTGELFF

V gene: TRBV7-3
J gene: TRBJ1-1
D gene: NA
clone size: NA
CDR3 DNA: TGTGCCAGCAGCCCCTACTCGGGGCAGAGGGCGAACACTGAAGCTTTCTTT
CDR3 protein: CASSPYSGQRANTEAFF

V gene: TRBV15
J gene: TRBJ2-5
D gene: TRBD2
clone size: NA
CDR3 DNA: TGTGCCACCAGCAAAGGTAGCGGGGCAGGGGAGACCCAGTACTTC
CDR3 protein: CATSKGSGAGETQYF

V gene: TRBV5-1
J gene: TRBJ2-2
D gene: NA
clone size: NA
CDR3 DNA: TGCGCCAGCAGCTTGGTCAGGACTAACACCGGGGAGCTGTTTTTT
CDR3 protein: CASSLVRTNTGELFF

V gene: TRBV20-1
J gene: TRBJ1-1
D gene: NA
clone size: NA
CDR3 DNA: TGCAGTGCTAGAGCAGGGGACCTGAGGACTGAAGCTTTCTTT
CDR3 protein: CSARAGDLRTEAFF

V gene: TRBV29-1
J gene: TRBJ1-2
D gene: NA
clone size: few
CDR3 DNA: TGCAGCGTTGAAGGGAAGGACCCCAGGAGGGGCTACACCTTC
CDR3 protein: CSVEGKDPRRGYTF

V gene: TRBV2
J gene: TRBJ1-1
D gene: NA
clone size: NA
CDR3 DNA: TGTGCCAGCGGGGCGGGCACTGAAGCTTTCTTT
CDR3 protein: CASGAGTEAFF

V gene: TRBV7-2
J gene: TRBJ2-7
D gene: TRBD2
clone size: NA
CDR3 DNA: TGCGCCAGCAGCTCCTATCCGGGACTAGCCTCAAACGAGCAGTACTTC
CDR3 protein: CASSSYPGLASNEQYF

V gene: TRBV12-3/TRBV12-4
J gene: TRBJ2-3
D gene: TRBD2
clone size: many
CDR3 DNA: TGTGCCAGCAGCATAAGCGGGGTTGAAGATACGCAGTATTTT
CDR3 protein: CASSISGVEDTQYF

V gene: TRBV7-2
J gene: TRBJ1-2
D gene: TRBD1
clone size: NA
CDR3 DNA: TGTGCCAGCAGCCAGGGACAGGGTAATGGCTACACCTTC
CDR3 protein: CASSQGQGNGYTF

V gene: TRBV5-8
J gene: TRBJ1-1
D gene: TRBD1
clone size: NA
CDR3 DNA: TGTGCCAGCAGCCAGACAGGGATCATCACTGAAGCTTTCTTT
CDR3 protein: CASSQTGIITEAFF

V gene: TRBV9
J gene: TRBJ1-5
D gene: NA
clone size: few
CDR3 DNA: TGTGCCAGTGGCGGACAGACGGATCAGCCCCAGCATTTT
CDR3 protein: CASGGQTDQPQHF

V gene: TRBV4-1
J gene: TRBJ2-3
D gene: TRBD2
clone size: NA
CDR3 DNA: TGCGCCAGCAGCCAAACTAGCGGGGGGGCCGCGGATACGCAGTATTTT
CDR3 protein: CASSQTSGGAADTQYF

V gene: TRBV12-3/TRBV12-4
J gene: TRBJ1-2
D gene: NA
clone size: few
CDR3 DNA: TGTGCCAGCAGTTTAACGGAACAGTCCACGGGCTATGGCTACACCTTC
CDR3 protein: CASSLTEQSTGYGYTF

V gene: TRBV2
J gene: TRBJ2-3
D gene: NA
clone size: many
CDR3 DNA: TGTGCCAGCACTCCCCCGGGGGGACAGATAACAGATACGCAGTATTTT
CDR3 protein: CASTPPGGQITDTQYF

V gene: TRBV7-2
J gene: TRBJ2-3
D gene: NA
clone size: NA
CDR3 DNA: TGTGCCAGCACCTCGTACGCGGGGAACACAGATACGCAGTATTTT
CDR3 protein: CASTSYAGNTDTQYF

V gene: TRBV12-3/TRBV12-4
J gene: TRBJ2-3
D gene: TRBD2
clone size: NA
CDR3 DNA: TGTGCCAGCTCTATAGCGGGGGGCACAGATACGGAGTATTTT
CDR3 protein: CASSIAGGTDTEYF

V gene: TRBV4-3
J gene: TRBJ2-7
D gene: TRBD2
clone size: NA
CDR3 DNA: TGCGCCAGCAGCCAAGATCTGGCGGGGGGGCTCGACGAGCAGTACTTC
CDR3 protein: CASSQDLAGGLDEQYF

V gene: TRBV12-3/TRBV12-4
J gene: TRBJ2-1
D gene: NA
clone size: few
CDR3 DNA: TGTGCCAGCAGTTTAAGTGGGGCAGGTGAGCAGTTCTTC
CDR3 protein: CASSLSGAGEQFF

V gene: TRBV7-2
J gene: TRBJ1-1
D gene: NA
clone size: NA
CDR3 DNA: TGTGCCAGCAGCTTACGGCGGAGTGGCGCGGAAGCTTTCTTT
CDR3 protein: CASSLRRSGAEAFF

V gene: TRBV4-2
J gene: TRBJ2-3
D gene: NA
clone size: NA
CDR3 DNA: TGTGCCAGCAGCCAAGATATTGGGCGGAGGGCCACTAGCACAGATACGCAGTATTTT
CDR3 protein: CASSQDIGRRATSTDTQYF

V gene: TRBV12-3/TRBV12-4
J gene: TRBJ2-7
D gene: NA
clone size: NA
CDR3 DNA: TGTGCCAGCAGCAAAACGGGACACAACTACGAGCAGTACTTC
CDR3 protein: CASSKTGHNYEQYF

V gene: TRBV4-1
J gene: TRBJ2-7
D gene: TRBD1
clone size: NA
CDR3 DNA: TGCGCCAGCAGCCACTGGGGACAGGGCTACGAGCAGTACTTC
CDR3 protein: CASSHWGQGYEQYF

V gene: TRBV29-1
J gene: TRBJ1-2
D gene: NA
clone size: NA
CDR3 DNA: TGCAGCGTTGATCCACAAGCATATGGCTACACCTTC
CDR3 protein: CSVDPQAYGYTF

V gene: TRBV5-1
J gene: TRBJ2-5
D gene: NA
clone size: NA
CDR3 DNA: TGCGCCAGCAGCTCAGGACAGTCATCGGAGACCCAGTACTTC
CDR3 protein: CASSSGQSSETQYF

V gene: TRBV6-1
J gene: TRBJ2-3
D gene: NA
clone size: NA
CDR3 DNA: TGTGCCAGCAGCTCAGGGGCGCTAACTAGCGGCACAGATACGCAGTATTTT
CDR3 protein: CASSSGALTSGTDTQYF

V gene: TRBV20-1
J gene: TRBJ1-2
D gene: NA
clone size: few
CDR3 DNA: TGCAGTGCCTTCAACGCTAACTATGGCTACACCTTC
CDR3 protein: CSAFNANYGYTF

V gene: TRBV10-3
J gene: TRBJ1-1
D gene: NA
clone size: NA
CDR3 DNA: TGTGCCATCAGAGACAGCGGGAACACTGAAGCTTTCTTT
CDR3 protein: CAIRDSGNTEAFF

V gene: TRBV7-2
J gene: TRBJ2-1
D gene: NA
clone size: NA
CDR3 DNA: TGTGCCAGCAGCTTCTCGTGGGGGGAGCAGTTCTTC
CDR3 protein: CASSFSWGEQFF